The entry below gives a single T cell receptor (beta chain) sequence along with its context. Its binding antigen is unknown. No much larger clone exists at a distance of one base, and base qualities are not known. These data belong to a study of cytomegalovirus exposure and HLA in healthy donors (dated by TCRdb to 2016 to 2017). Notes on the research overall: An earlier analysis of several hundred of the donors reported approximately 300 Gb of sequence data and around 120 million unique TCR beta sequences obtained from 180 million or so T cells. About 300 gigabases of sequencing data and 70 million to 100 million unique TCR sequences were included in an early release covering roughly 600 HLA-typed donors. The genetic ancestry cluster associated with self-reported Caucasian donors included over 80% of the approximately 430 genotyped donors. The study aimed to test whether cataloging public T cell receptors could reveal signatures of past pathogen exposure. Using immunosequencing, the study profiled T cell repertoires from fewer than 850 subjects and related those repertoires to cytomegalovirus serostatus. A separate validation cohort of 90 to 150 different subjects was used in addition to the roughly 640-subject first cohort. High-throughput TCR immunosequencing, statistical association of individual TCRs with disease status, and machine learning were combined to predict cytomegalovirus infection status. A later analysis re-examined previously published TCR beta repertoires from over 500 donors and added high-resolution HLA genotyping to investigate patterns of TCR occurrence. Rather than drawing on any new phenotypic data, the later analysis identified candidate immune exposures from TCR beta sequences and the way those sequences occurred across donors. In an earlier analysis of 587 of the donors, high-throughput TCR beta sequencing was used to judge whether each TCR beta V gene segment behaved as functional or pseudogenic. Donor age, sex, ethnicity and CMV serostatus were collected together with the repertoire data. In a later genetic analysis, genome-wide SNP genotypes for about 65% of the 666 donors were used, and that subset was treated as a discovery cohort. All discovery cohort repertoires had been generated using a single sequencing platform. HLA typing included class I and class II loci at four-digit resolution. The number of donors typed differed by locus, with about 629-640 for A, B, C, DRB1 and DQB1, roughly 550 for DQA1, 600 to 610 for DPA1, and some 470 for DPB1. Roughly five DR-DQ haplotypes were handled as single units for association and clustering, since linkage in the cohort was strong. Among some 410 genotyped donors of the cohort, an average of about 240,000 unique TCR beta nucleotide sequences were sequenced per donor, roughly a sixth of them non-productive.

The library relied on the immunoSEQ multiplex PCR assay. The multiplex PCR relied on a mix of 60 forward primers for TCR Vbeta segments and 13 reverse primers for TCR Jbeta segments. The CDR3 region of rearranged TCR beta genes was amplified from genomic DNA with a multiplex PCR assay. On the Illumina HiSeq System, the amplified TCR beta libraries were sequenced as 87-base-pair reads. Concerning the study's data processing: A later analysis tallied 80 million to 95 million unique TCR beta chains across the 666 repertoires, and about 10 million of those chains were shared by two or more donors. To remove PCR and sequencing errors, raw reads were error-corrected and collapsed into unique sequences using a nearest-neighbor algorithm that merged closely related sequences. Alignment of CDR3 sequences to IMGT reference sequences was used to assign V, D and J gene segments. For a sequence to be retained, a match of at least six nucleotides to both a V gene segment and a J gene segment was required. Rearrangements were classified as productive when the CDR3 lacked stop codons and remained in frame with V and J, and all other rearrangements were classified as non-productive. Following IMGT convention, CDR3 was defined as the stretch from the second conserved V-encoded cysteine to the conserved J-encoded phenylalanine. The earlier analysis of some 550 of the donors excluded any sequence lacking an unambiguous match to a single V gene segment. An earlier analysis of several hundred of the donors called V segments functional above 56.7% productive rearrangements and segregating when the between-donor standard deviation exceeded 5%. A statistical classification framework was built for diagnosing cytomegalovirus status from the catalog of TCR beta chain sequences. In a later analysis, TCR nucleotide sequences were compared against IMGT/GENE-DB human TR gene sequences so that V and J genes could be assigned. A later analysis assigned CDR3 sequences and most-parsimonious VDJ recombination scenarios with the TCRdist pipeline. In a later analysis, every TCR beta chain was defined by the combination of its CDR3 amino acid sequence and its V-gene family, and reads without a unique V-gene family were dropped. A later analysis removed 592 highly shared, low-generation-probability nucleotide sequences to deal with suspected cross-contamination and a sequencing artifact. For each public chain, a later analysis derived a clonal expansion index from normalized ranks of inferred template counts within each repertoire. In a later analysis, generation probabilities were computed using a VDJ recombination model fitted to out-of-frame rearrangements, and the results were checked against IGoR. In a later analysis, hypergeometric tests were used to score TCR-TCR, TCR-HLA and TCR-CMV co-occurrence, with a repertoire-size bias correction applied to TCR pairs. In a later analysis, false discovery rates were estimated by permuting HLA or CMV assignments 20 times. A later analysis grouped co-occurring TCRs with DBSCAN, adding TCRdist sequence similarity when clustering within HLA-allele-positive subsets. Repertoires with fewer than 30,000 or more than 120,000 public chains were left out of co-occurrence clustering, as were a handful of repertoires with anomalous nucleotide sharing. Held by TCRdb, this immuneACCESS table contains in-frame sequences only and omits some clones. Under half of the omission traces to an unresolved V gene where checked; the cause of the rest is unknown. V, J and clone size reflect that table, while D and trimming were determined from the DNA. This sample lists more than 150,000 clones; less than 90% were detected once. About 0.24% of the sample rests with the top ten.

Results and caveats for the whole study, not just this receptor: In vitro tests confirmed that a few of the cytomegalovirus-associated TCR beta chains recognize cytomegalovirus antigens. Compared with equally common non-associated chains, HLA-associated TCR beta chains in a later analysis were more clonally expanded and had lower generation probabilities. CMV serostatus was the only immune exposure information available for the cohort. The cohort was sequenced for TCR beta chains only, and without alpha or paired-chain data the features that could be detected were limited. A total of 150 to 200 TCR beta chains were listed by the study as associated with cytomegalovirus. Some IMGT-functional V segments, including TRBV6-2 and TRBV6-3, could not be distinguished by the 87-base-pair reads and were therefore excluded. In a later genetic analysis, fewer N-insertions in productive TCRs were reported among donors in an Asian-associated ancestry cluster than the roughly 700-donor mean. In a later analysis, most CMV-associated TCR beta chains were found to appear HLA-restricted, with HLA associations seemingly driven largely by CMV exposure. Specific HLA alleles were associated with 15,000 to 20,000 TCR beta sequences at a false discovery rate of 0.05 in a later analysis. Linkage disequilibrium might explain the correlated functional status among segregating V segments, but an unknown experimental factor could not be excluded. According to the authors, the approach could potentially be generalized to other disease states and immunological phenotypes. Because counts were too low, some 17 rarely observed V segments, including chromosome 9 orphons, were excluded from the earlier analysis of fewer than 650 of the donors. Most TCR sequences were seen in very few donors, while some public TCRs were found in many individuals. In an earlier analysis of approximately 590 of the donors, most TCR beta V segments appeared in productive rearrangements about 90% or about 30% of the time, broadly matching IMGT annotations. Because some donors lacked HLA typing at each locus, the association tests relied only on the typed subset. According to a later analysis, parvovirus B19, influenza, CMV and Epstein-Barr virus appeared linked to several top co-occurrence clusters. In a later analysis, TCR association rates were found to vary across HLA loci, with the most associated TCRs seen for DRB1 alleles and the fewest for HLA-C alleles. A further reported finding was that TCR beta sequences accurately predicted the HLA-A and HLA-B alleles for most subjects in the first cohort. A later genetic analysis associated a missense DCLRE1C variant with V-gene and J-gene trimming of TCR beta chains, and an independent cohort replicated the association. Strong co-occurrence of HLA alleles, especially DR and DQ, made assigning TCR associations to individual alleles difficult. The presence/absence analyses assumed that sequencing depth was roughly uniform across donors, and that assumption may not be true. The classifier was reported to diagnose cytomegalovirus status with high specificity and sensitivity in both the original and validation cohorts. A cluster of highly shared sequence variants was judged likely to be a technical artifact of the sequencing pipeline.

V and J lose 4 bases and 4 bases, and a span of 6 bases separates them. The CDR3, cysteine through phenylalanine, is 12 amino acids long. Only the CDR3 region is kept as DNA, spanning 36 bases read in frame from base 1. The germline V gene yields ENHRY for CDR1 and SYGVKD for CDR2. The cohort was made up of approximately 670 healthy bone marrow donors. All cohort members were sampled while nominally healthy, although unrecorded immune exposures were likely present. The donor was CMV seronegative and belonged to the group of 380 or so seronegative cohort members. Every donor gave a peripheral blood sample, and the peripheral blood mononuclear cells from that sample were used for TCR beta sequencing. The Qiagen DNeasy Blood Extraction Kit was used to extract genomic DNA from the blood cell samples.

This TCR was recovered from a girl under three years old in good health and CMV-seronegative. Specimen: PBMCs. Recombination joined TRBV10-3 with TRBJ2-3; the D gene is not confidently resolved. The encoded CDR3 is CAISASPDTQYF. The DNA reads as follows: TGTGCCATCAGTGCAAGCCCAGATACGCAGTATTTT.